This T cell receptor (beta chain) was retrieved from a study of response to subunit inactivated influenza vaccine. General observations from the study: Authors suggested each seasonal flu vaccination may recruit only limited numbers of new T cells.

In this sample, this clonotype turned up a few times. The antigen remains unidentified. The CDR3 is 12 amino acids. V lost 3 bases and J 6 bases, leaving 9 bases between the germline ends. CDR1 is DFQATT and CDR2 is SNEGSKA in the germline V gene (reference sequence). A single record per CDR3 protein comes from TCRdb applying MiXCR to the RT-PCR reads. The table shows approximately 530,000 distinct CDR3 sequences, with 13% occurring only once. The sample was PBMCs from blood, taken about 40 days after vaccination. The source of this sequence is a man between 50 and 59 years old who received an inactivated influenza vaccine. This chain joins TRBV20-1 and TRBJ2-1, with a weak D call TRBD2 (5 bases). CDR3 sequence (DNA): TGCAGTGCTAGTGACGGAGGCAATGAGCAGTTCTTC. It codes for CSASDGGNEQFF.